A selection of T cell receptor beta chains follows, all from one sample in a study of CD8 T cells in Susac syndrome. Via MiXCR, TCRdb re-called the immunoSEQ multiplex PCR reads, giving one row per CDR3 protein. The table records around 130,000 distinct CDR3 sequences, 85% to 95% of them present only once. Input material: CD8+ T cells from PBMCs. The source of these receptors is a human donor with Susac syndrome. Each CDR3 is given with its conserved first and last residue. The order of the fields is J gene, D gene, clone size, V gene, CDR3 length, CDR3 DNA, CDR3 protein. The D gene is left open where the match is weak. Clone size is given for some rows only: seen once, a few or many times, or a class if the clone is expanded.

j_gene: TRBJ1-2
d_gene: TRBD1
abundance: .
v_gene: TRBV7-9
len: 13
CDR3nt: TGTGCCAGCAGCTTAGAGGGACAGTGGGGCTACACCTTC
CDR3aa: CASSLEGQWGYTF

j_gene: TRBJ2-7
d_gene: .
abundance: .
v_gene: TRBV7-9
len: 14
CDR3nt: TGTGCCAGCAGCCCAGGGACATCGACCTACGAGCAGTACTTC
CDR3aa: CASSPGTSTYEQYF

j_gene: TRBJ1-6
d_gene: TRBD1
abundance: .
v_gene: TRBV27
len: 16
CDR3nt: TGTGCCAGCAGCCGGGACAGGGTGAATAGAGGTTCACCCCTCCACTTT
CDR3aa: CASSRDRVNRGSPLHF

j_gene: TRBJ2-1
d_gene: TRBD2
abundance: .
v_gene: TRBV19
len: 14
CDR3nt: TGTGCCAGTAGTATAGGTCGACTAGCCGATGAGCAGTTCTTC
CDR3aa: CASSIGRLADEQFF

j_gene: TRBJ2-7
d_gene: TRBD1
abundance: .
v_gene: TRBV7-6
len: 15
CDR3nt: TGTGCCAGCAGCCGGGGACAGGGATCTTTCTACGAGCAGTACTTC
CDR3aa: CASSRGQGSFYEQYF

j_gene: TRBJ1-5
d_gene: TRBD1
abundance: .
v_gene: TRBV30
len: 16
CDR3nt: TGTGCCTGGAGTTTTAAACCGGGACAGGGGGTTCAGCCCCAGCATTTT
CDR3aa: CAWSFKPGQGVQPQHF

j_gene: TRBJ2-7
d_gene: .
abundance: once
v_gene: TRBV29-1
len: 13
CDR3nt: TGCAGCGTTGAAGGGGAGGCCTCCTACGAGCAGTACTTC
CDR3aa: CSVEGEASYEQYF

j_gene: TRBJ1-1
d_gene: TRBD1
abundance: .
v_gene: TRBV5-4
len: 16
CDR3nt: TGTGCCAGCAGCTTGGGACAGGGGCCCTTTTACACTGAAGCTTTCTTT
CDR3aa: CASSLGQGPFYTEAFF

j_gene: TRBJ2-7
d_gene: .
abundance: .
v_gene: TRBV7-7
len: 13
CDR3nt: TGTGCTAGCAGCTTAGATCCAACCTACGAGCAGTACTTC
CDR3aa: CASSLDPTYEQYF

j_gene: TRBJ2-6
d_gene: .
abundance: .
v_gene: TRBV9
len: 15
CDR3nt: TGTGCCAGCAGCGCTGCTGGCTCTGGGGCCAACGTCCTGACTTTC
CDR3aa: CASSAAGSGANVLTF

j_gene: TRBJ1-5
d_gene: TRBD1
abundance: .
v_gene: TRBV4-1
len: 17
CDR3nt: TGCGCCAGCAGCCAAGTTTATCCGACAGGGGGCAATCAGCCCCAGCATTTT
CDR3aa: CASSQVYPTGGNQPQHF

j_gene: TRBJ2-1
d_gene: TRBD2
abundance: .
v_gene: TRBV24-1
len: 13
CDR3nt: TGTGCCACCAGTGATTTGCGGGGGGATGAGCAGTTCTTC
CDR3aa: CATSDLRGDEQFF

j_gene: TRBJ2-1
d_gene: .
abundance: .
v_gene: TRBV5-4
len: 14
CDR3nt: TGTGCCAGCCCCGGCGGAAACCCCTACAATGAGCAGTTCTTC
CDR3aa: CASPGGNPYNEQFF

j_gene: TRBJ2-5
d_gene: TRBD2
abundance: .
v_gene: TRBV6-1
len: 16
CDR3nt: TGTGCCAGCAGTCCGACTAGCGGGGGGGGACAAGAGACCCAGTACTTC
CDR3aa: CASSPTSGGGQETQYF

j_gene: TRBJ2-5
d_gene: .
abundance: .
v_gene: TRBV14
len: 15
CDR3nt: TGTGCCAGCAGCCAAGAATGGGGTCGTGGTAAAACCCAGTACTTC
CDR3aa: CASSQEWGRGKTQYF

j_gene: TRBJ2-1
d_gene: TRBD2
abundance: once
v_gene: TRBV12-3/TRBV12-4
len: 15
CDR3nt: TGTGCCAGCAGTTTATTTCTAGCGGGGGGGCATGAGCAGTTCTTC
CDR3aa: CASSLFLAGGHEQFF

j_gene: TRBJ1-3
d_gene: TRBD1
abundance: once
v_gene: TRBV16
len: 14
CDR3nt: TGTGCCAGCAGCCAATCGGGGACAGTTGGCAGCATATATTTT
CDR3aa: CASSQSGTVGSIYF

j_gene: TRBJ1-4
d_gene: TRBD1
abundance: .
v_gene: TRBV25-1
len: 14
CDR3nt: TGTGCCAGCAGTGATGGGGGGACAGTCGAAAAACTGTTTTTT
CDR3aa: CASSDGGTVEKLFF

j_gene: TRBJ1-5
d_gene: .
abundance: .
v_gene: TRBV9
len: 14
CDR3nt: TGTGCCAGCAGCGGCTACAGGGCACGCCAGCCCCAGCATTTT
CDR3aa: CASSGYRARQPQHF

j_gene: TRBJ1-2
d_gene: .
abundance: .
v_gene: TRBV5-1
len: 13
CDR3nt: TGCGCCAGCAGCCCCAAGGGTACCGAAGGCTACACCTTC
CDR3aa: CASSPKGTEGYTF

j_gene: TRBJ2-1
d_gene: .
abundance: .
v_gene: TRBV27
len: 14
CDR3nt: TGTGCCAGCAGTTTAGGTGGCAGATACAATGAGCAGTTCTTC
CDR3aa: CASSLGGRYNEQFF

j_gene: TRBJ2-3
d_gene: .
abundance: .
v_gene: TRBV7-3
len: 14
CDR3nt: TGTGCCAGCAGTACCCGGGTCCGCACAGATACGCAGTATTTT
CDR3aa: CASSTRVRTDTQYF

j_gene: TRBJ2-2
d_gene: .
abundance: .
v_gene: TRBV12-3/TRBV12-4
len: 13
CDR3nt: TGTGCCAGCATGATAGGGGGGGCCGGGGAGCTGTTTTTT
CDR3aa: CASMIGGAGELFF

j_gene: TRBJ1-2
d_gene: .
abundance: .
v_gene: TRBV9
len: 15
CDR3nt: TGTGCCAGCAGCGTAGCTGCACAGGAAGTCTATGGCTACACCTTC
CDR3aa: CASSVAAQEVYGYTF

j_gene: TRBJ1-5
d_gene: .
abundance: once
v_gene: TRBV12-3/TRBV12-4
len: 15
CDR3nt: TGTGCCAGCAGTTTCAGCCAGGCTAGCAATCAGCCCCAGCATTTT
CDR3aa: CASSFSQASNQPQHF

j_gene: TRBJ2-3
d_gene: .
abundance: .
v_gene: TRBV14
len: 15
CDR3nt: TGTGCCAGCAGCCAAGAGGGCTGGGGTGCAGATACGCAGTATTTT
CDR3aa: CASSQEGWGADTQYF

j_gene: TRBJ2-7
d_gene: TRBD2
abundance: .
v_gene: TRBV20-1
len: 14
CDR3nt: TGCAGTGCTAGGGACCAGCGGGGGTCCTACGAGCAGTACTTC
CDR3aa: CSARDQRGSYEQYF

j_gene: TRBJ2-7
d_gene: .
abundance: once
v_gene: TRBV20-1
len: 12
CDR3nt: TGCAGTGCTAGTGAAGGACCGTCAAGGACCCGCTTC
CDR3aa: CSASEGPSRTRF

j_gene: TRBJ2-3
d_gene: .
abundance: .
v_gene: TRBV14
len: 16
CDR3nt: TGTGCCAGCAGCCCGGTACATAGGGGACTCACAGATACGCAGTATTTT
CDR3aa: CASSPVHRGLTDTQYF

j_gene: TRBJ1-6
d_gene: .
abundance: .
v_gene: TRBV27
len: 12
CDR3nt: TGTGCCAGTGAGCGAACCAATTCACCCCTCCACTTT
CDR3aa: CASERTNSPLHF

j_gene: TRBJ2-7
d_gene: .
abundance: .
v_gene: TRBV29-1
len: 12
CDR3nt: TGCAGCGTTGAAGATCCCGAGTACGAGCAGTACTTC
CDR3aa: CSVEDPEYEQYF

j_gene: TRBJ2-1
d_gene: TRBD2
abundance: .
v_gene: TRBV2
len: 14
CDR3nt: TGTGCCAGCACCCAGGCGGGGGGGAAGAATGAGCAGTTCTTC
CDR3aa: CASTQAGGKNEQFF

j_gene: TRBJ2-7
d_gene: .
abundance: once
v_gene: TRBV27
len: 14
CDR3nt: TGTGCCAGCAGTTTTACTGGCGGTTCCTACGAGCAGTACTTC
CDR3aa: CASSFTGGSYEQYF

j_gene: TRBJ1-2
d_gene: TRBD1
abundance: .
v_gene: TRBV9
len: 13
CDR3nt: TGTGCCAGCAGCGTAGTGGACAGGCCCGGCTACACCTTC
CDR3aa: CASSVVDRPGYTF

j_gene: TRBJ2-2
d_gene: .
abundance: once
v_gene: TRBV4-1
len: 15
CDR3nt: TGCGCCAGCAGCCAAGACACTCGTCCCACCGGGGAGCTGTTTTTT
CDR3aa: CASSQDTRPTGELFF

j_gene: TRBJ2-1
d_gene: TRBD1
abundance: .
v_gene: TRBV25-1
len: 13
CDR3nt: TGTGCCAGCAGTCAGGGGGATTACAATGAGCAGTTCTTC
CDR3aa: CASSQGDYNEQFF

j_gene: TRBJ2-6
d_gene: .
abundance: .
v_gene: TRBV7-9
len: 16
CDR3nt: TGTGCCAGCCCCGTCGGCCCAGGCTCTGGGGCCAACGTCCTGACTTTC
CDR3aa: CASPVGPGSGANVLTF

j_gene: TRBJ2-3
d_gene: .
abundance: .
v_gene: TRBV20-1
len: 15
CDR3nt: TGCAGTGCTCTATTAGCGTGGGCTAGGAGTGATACGCAGTATTTT
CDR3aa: CSALLAWARSDTQYF

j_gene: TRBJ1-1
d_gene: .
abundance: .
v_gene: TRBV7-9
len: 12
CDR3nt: TGTGCCAGCAGCGAGGGTCGAACTGAAGCTTTCTTT
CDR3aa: CASSEGRTEAFF

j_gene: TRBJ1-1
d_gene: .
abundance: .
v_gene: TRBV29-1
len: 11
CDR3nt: TGCAGCGTTGAGTATGACACTGAAGCTTTCTTT
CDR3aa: CSVEYDTEAFF